The rows below give T cell receptor beta chains drawn from one sample of a study of T cell responses to AZD1222 COVID-19 vaccine. TCRdb's copy holds only in-frame clones and misses some; the assay was immunoSEQ multiplex PCR. The repertoire consists of about 120,000 clones, with approximately 85% occurring once and the leading ten covering under 4.5%. This specimen consisted of peripheral blood, obtained on day 0 of MenACWY control vaccination. The receptors here all came from an adult in good health. The CDR3 runs from the conserved cysteine through the conserved F or W. Fields, in order: J gene, D gene, V gene, clone size, CDR3 protein, CDR3 DNA. A D gene is named only where the DNA matches it firmly. Size is stated for part of the rows, as once, few or many counts, or as a class when the clone is expanded.

>TRBJ1-2|.|TRBV19|.
CASSMPGGSYGYTF
TGTGCCAGTAGTATGCCGGGGGGGTCCTATGGCTACACCTTC
>TRBJ2-3|.|TRBV3-1/TRBV3-2|.
CASSQSYTTQYF
TGTGCCAGCAGCCAGAGTTACACTACGCAGTATTTT
>TRBJ2-1|TRBD1|TRBV3-1/TRBV3-2|.
CASSPRDRGLGEQFF
TGTGCCAGCAGCCCCCGGGACAGGGGGCTCGGTGAGCAGTTCTTC
>TRBJ1-3|TRBD1|TRBV6-2/TRBV6-3|.
CASNPTGGFGNTIYF
TGTGCCAGCAACCCAACAGGGGGCTTCGGAAACACCATATATTTT
>TRBJ1-4|.|TRBV4-1|.
CASSQNQGLNEKLFF
TGCGCCAGCAGCCAAAATCAGGGGCTTAATGAAAAACTGTTTTTT
>TRBJ1-2|TRBD1|TRBV6-6|.
CASSQIQGWGGYTF
TGTGCCAGCAGCCAGATACAGGGGTGGGGTGGCTACACCTTC
>TRBJ2-3|TRBD2|TRBV3-1/TRBV3-2|.
CASSQGGGRTDTQYF
TGTGCCAGCAGCCAAGGCGGGGGGCGGACAGATACGCAGTATTTT
>TRBJ1-4|.|TRBV3-1/TRBV3-2|.
CASSSSPATNEKLFF
TGTGCCAGCAGTTCGTCTCCTGCAACTAATGAAAAACTGTTTTTT
>TRBJ1-3|TRBD1|TRBV29-1|.
CSVLGQGLPSGNTIYF
TGCAGCGTTCTAGGACAGGGGTTACCCTCTGGAAACACCATATATTTT
>TRBJ2-5|.|TRBV11-3|.
CASSPGFSGKETQYF
TGTGCCAGCAGTCCTGGGTTCTCGGGCAAAGAGACCCAGTACTTC
>TRBJ2-7|TRBD1|TRBV4-1|once
CASSQGDRVVTYEQYF
TGCGCCAGCAGCCAAGGAGACAGGGTGGTGACCTACGAGCAGTACTTC
>TRBJ2-3|.|TRBV5-5|.
CASSLFTAFTDTQYF
TGTGCCAGCAGCTTGTTCACAGCATTCACAGATACGCAGTATTTT
>TRBJ2-7|TRBD1|TRBV4-3|.
CASSQDQGDSSYEQYF
TGCGCCAGCAGCCAAGATCAAGGGGACAGCTCCTACGAGCAGTACTTC
>TRBJ1-4|.|TRBV9|.
CASSVTTATNEKLFF
TGTGCCAGCAGCGTTACGACAGCAACTAATGAAAAACTGTTTTTT
>TRBJ1-5|.|TRBV7-2|.
CASSLGAWGPSEDQPQHF
TGTGCCAGCAGCTTAGGGGCGTGGGGACCCAGTGAAGATCAGCCCCAGCATTTT
>TRBJ2-2|.|TRBV5-1|once
CASSLNGRNTGELFF
TGCGCCAGCAGCTTGAATGGACGGAACACCGGGGAGCTGTTTTTT
>TRBJ2-7|.|TRBV6-5|.
CASTGTRSSYEQYF
TGTGCCAGCACCGGGACAAGGAGCTCCTACGAGCAGTACTTC
>TRBJ2-3|.|TRBV10-3|.
CAISFLASTDTQYF
TGTGCCATCAGTTTTCTAGCGAGCACAGATACGCAGTATTTT
>TRBJ2-7|TRBD1|TRBV7-6|.
CASSSPGAPGGEQYF
TGTGCCAGCAGCAGTCCTGGGGCCCCAGGGGGCGAGCAGTACTTC
>TRBJ1-2|.|TRBV7-9|.
CASSLSTREHYGYTF
TGTGCCAGCAGCTTATCCACGCGAGAGCACTATGGCTACACCTTC
>TRBJ2-7|TRBD1|TRBV9|.
CASSIGQDSYEQYF
TGTGCCAGCAGCATCGGACAGGACTCCTACGAGCAGTACTTC
>TRBJ1-1|TRBD1|TRBV27|.
CASSQTGGEAEAFF
TGTGCCAGCAGTCAGACAGGGGGCGAGGCTGAAGCTTTCTTT
>TRBJ1-1|TRBD1|TRBV28|.
CASRNRGRAEAFF
TGTGCCAGCAGGAACAGGGGTAGGGCTGAAGCTTTCTTT
>TRBJ1-2|.|TRBV28|few
CASSLTEHMFQANYGYTF
TGTGCCAGCAGTTTGACAGAACATATGTTCCAAGCTAACTATGGCTACACCTTC
>TRBJ2-7|.|TRBV9|.
CASSPGISYEQYF
TGTGCCAGCAGCCCCGGGATTTCCTACGAGCAGTACTTC
>TRBJ2-1|TRBD2|TRBV6-2/TRBV6-3|.
CASRLSSSGGSNEQFF
TGTGCCAGCCGCCTATCCTCTAGCGGGGGTTCCAATGAGCAGTTCTTC
>TRBJ1-5|.|TRBV12-3/TRBV12-4|.
CASSLGGQPQHF
TGTGCCAGCAGTTTGGGTGGTCAGCCCCAGCATTTT
>TRBJ1-2|.|TRBV3-1/TRBV3-2|.
CASSPRALYGYTF
TGTGCCAGCAGCCCTCGGGCCCTCTATGGCTACACCTTC
>TRBJ1-2|TRBD1|TRBV7-9|.
CASSLGQDYGYTF
TGTGCCAGCAGCCTGGGACAGGACTATGGCTACACCTTC
>TRBJ2-2|TRBD1|TRBV18|.
CASSQKTGGTGELFF
TGTGCCAGCTCACAAAAGACAGGGGGCACCGGGGAGCTGTTTTTT
>TRBJ2-2|TRBD1|TRBV6-2/TRBV6-3|once
CASSKGTGKANTGELFF
TGTGCCAGCAGTAAGGGGACAGGGAAAGCGAACACCGGGGAGCTGTTTTTT
>TRBJ2-2|.|TRBV13|few
CASILGRRAGNTGELFF
TGTGCCAGCATCCTAGGGAGGCGAGCGGGGAACACCGGGGAGCTGTTTTTT
>TRBJ1-2|.|TRBV5-4|.
CASSLGPETFYGYTF
TGTGCCAGCAGCTTGGGGCCGGAGACTTTCTATGGCTACACCTTC
>TRBJ2-7|.|TRBV6-2/TRBV6-3|.
CASSWQGYEQYF
TGTGCCAGCAGTTGGCAGGGATACGAGCAGTACTTC
>TRBJ2-4|.|TRBV28|.
CASIGRRVDIQYF
TGTGCCAGCATCGGACGCAGAGTAGACATTCAGTACTTC
>TRBJ1-2|TRBD1|TRBV28|few
CASRSRQGPIYGYTF
TGTGCCAGCAGATCCAGACAGGGGCCGATCTATGGCTACACCTTC
>TRBJ2-7|TRBD2|TRBV18|.
CASSPGLAGGSLSYEQYF
TGTGCCAGCTCACCAGGACTAGCGGGGGGCTCACTCTCCTACGAGCAGTACTTC
>TRBJ2-7|TRBD2|TRBV28|.
CASSLIAGGRYEQYF
TGTGCCAGCAGCCTAATAGCGGGGGGCCGCTACGAGCAGTACTTC
>TRBJ2-1|TRBD2|TRBV11-2|.
CASSGLRGVSVREQFF
TGTGCCAGCAGCGGACTCCGGGGGGTGTCGGTCCGTGAGCAGTTCTTC